This TCR beta chain was captured in a study of OX40 agonist ivuxolimab in advanced cancers. This clone is medium-sized within its sample. Here immunoSEQ multiplex PCR was the method, and the copy in TCRdb shows in-frame clones only, minus some. Among tens of thousands of clones listed, 82% were seen once. The CDR3 is 12 amino acids. The V segment lost 10 bases and the J segment 5 bases; nucleotides outside the gene matches: 8. This TCR derives from an adult with an advanced solid tumor such as melanoma, head and neck, liver or kidney cancer. Material: CD4+ or CD8+ T cells sorted from blood, obtained in a trial of the OX40 agonist ivuxolimab. The chain couples TRBV5-3 to TRBJ2-7; 8 bases align to TRBD2. TRBV5-3 is designated an ORF whose function remains uncertain. CDR3 in amino acids: CAYRRREDEQYF. The CDR3 DNA is TGTGCCTACAGGAGGCGGGAGGACGAGCAGTACTTC.